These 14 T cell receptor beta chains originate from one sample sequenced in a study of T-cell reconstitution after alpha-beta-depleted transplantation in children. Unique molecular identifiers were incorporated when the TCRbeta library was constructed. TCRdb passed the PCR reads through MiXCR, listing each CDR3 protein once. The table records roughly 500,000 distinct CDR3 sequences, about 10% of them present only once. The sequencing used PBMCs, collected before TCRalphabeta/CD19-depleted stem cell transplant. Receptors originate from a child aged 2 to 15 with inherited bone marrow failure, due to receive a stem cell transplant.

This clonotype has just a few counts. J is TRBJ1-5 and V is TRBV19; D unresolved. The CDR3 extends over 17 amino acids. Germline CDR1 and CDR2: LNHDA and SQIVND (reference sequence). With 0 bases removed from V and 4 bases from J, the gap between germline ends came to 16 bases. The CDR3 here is CASSIDSGGSSNQPQHF. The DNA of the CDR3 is TGTGCCAGTAGTATAGATTCGGGCGGGTCGTCAAATCAGCCCCAGCATTTT.

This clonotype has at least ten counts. CDR3 sequence reads: CASSPRGLGGQPQHF. CDR3 nucleotide sequence: TGTGCCAGCAGTCCAAGGGGGCTTGGGGGTCAGCCCCAGCATTTT. The genes are TRBV3-1 and TRBJ1-5; 7 bases line up with TRBD1. This CDR3 contains 15 residues. Germline CDR1 is LGHDT and CDR2 is YNNKEL (reference sequence). The J segment lost 6 bases and the V segment lost 6 bases, leaving 11 bases of the junction unmatched.

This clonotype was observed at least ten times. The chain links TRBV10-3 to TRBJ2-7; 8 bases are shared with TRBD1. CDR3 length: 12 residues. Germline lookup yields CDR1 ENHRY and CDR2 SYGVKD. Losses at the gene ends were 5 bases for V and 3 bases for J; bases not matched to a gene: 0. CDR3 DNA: TGTGCCATCAGTACAGGGGGCTACGAGCAGTACTTC. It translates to CAISTGGYEQYF.

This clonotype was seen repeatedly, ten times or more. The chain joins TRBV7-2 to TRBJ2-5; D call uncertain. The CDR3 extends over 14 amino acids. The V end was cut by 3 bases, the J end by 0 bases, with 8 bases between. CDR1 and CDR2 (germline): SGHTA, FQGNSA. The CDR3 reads CASSFPQDQETQYF. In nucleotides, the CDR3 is TGTGCCAGCAGCTTCCCTCAGGACCAAGAGACCCAGTACTTC.

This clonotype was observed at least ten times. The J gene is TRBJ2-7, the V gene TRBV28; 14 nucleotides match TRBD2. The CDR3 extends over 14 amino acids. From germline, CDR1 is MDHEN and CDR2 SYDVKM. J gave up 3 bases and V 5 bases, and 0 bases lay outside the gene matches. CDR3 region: CASSGLAGGYEQYF. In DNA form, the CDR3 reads TGTGCCAGCAGTGGACTAGCGGGAGGCTACGAGCAGTACTTC.

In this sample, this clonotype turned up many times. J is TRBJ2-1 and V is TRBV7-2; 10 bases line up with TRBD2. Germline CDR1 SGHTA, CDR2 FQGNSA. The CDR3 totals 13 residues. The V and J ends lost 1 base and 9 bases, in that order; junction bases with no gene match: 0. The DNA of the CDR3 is TGTGCCAGCAGCTTAGGGACTAGCGGTGAGCAGTTCTTC. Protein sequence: CASSLGTSGEQFF.

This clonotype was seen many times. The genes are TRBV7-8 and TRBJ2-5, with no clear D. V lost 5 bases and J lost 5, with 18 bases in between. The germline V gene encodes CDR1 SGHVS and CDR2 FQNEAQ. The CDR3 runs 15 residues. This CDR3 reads CASSTKGARWETQYF. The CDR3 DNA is TGTGCCAGCAGCACCAAAGGAGCCAGATGGGAGACCCAGTACTTC.

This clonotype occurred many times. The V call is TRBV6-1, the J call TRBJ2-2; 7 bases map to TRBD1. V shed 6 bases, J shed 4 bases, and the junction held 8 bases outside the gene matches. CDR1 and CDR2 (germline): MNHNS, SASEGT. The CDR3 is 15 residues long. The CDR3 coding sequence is TGTGCCAGCAGCCGCGGACAGGAAAGCACCGGGGAGCTGTTTTTT. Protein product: CASSRGQESTGELFF.

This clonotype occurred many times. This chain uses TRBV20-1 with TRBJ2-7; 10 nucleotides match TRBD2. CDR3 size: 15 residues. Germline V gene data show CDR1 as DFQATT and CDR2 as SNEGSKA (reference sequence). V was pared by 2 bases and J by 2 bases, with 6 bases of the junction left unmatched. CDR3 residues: CSARPPSGSAYEQYF. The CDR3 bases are TGCAGTGCTAGACCCCCTAGCGGGAGTGCCTACGAGCAGTACTTC.

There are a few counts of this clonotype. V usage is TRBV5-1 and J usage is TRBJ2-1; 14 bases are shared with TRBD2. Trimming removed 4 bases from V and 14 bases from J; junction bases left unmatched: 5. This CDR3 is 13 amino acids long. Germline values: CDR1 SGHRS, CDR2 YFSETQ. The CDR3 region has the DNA TGCGCCAGCAGCGCGGGACTAGCGGGAGTCAAGTTCTTC. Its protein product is CASSAGLAGVKFF. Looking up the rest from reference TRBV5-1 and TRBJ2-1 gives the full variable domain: KAGVTQTPRYLIKTRGQQVTLSCSPISGHRSVSWYQQTPGQGLQFLFEYFSETQRNKGNFPGRFSGRQFSNSRSEMNVSTLELGDSALYLCASSAGLAGVKFFGPGTRLTVL.

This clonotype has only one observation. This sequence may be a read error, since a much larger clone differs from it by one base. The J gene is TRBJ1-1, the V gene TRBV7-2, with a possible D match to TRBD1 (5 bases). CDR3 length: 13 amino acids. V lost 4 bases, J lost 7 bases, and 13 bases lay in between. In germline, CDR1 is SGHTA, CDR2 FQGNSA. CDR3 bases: TGTGCCAGCAGCTGGGGACCGGCGAGTGAAGCTTTCTTT. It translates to CASSWGPASEAFF.

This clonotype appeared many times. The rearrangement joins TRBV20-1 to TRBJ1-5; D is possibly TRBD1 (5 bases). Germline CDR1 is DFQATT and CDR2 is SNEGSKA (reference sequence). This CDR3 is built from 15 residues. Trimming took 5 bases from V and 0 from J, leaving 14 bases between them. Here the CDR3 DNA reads TGCAGTGCTGGGGGAGGGTTTTATAGCAATCAGCCCCAGCATTTT. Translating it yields CSAGGGFYSNQPQHF.

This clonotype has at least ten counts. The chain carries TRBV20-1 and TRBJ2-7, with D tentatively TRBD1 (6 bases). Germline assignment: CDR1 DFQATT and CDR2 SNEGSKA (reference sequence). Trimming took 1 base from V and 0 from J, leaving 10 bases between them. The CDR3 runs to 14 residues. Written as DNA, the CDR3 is TGCAGTGCTAGAGGACAGGAGAACTCCTACGAGCAGTACTTC. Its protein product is CSARGQENSYEQYF.

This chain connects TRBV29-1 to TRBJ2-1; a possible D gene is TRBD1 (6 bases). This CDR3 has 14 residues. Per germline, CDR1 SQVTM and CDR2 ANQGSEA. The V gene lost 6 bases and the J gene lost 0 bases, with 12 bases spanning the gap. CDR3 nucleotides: TGCAGCGTAGCGGACAGTTACTCCTACAATGAGCAGTTCTTC. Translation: CSVADSYSYNEQFF.